This T cell receptor beta chain appears in the sequencing data of a study of T cell changes during pregnancy in multiple sclerosis. Germline CDR1 and CDR2: MNHNY and SVGAGI (reference sequence). V dropped 5 bases and J dropped 3; count of bases not matched to a gene: 2. This CDR3 region has 14 residues. Profiling relied on immunoSEQ multiplex PCR, and the TCRdb table lists in-frame clones only, not all of them. The table records 60,000 or so clones, around 91% of them present only once. Source: peripheral blood, taken in the second trimester of pregnancy. The chain links TRBV6-6 to TRBJ1-4; TRBD1 matches 8 bases. The receptor was isolated from a female donor in good health, enrolled as a control in a pregnancy study. The CDR3 DNA reads as TGTGCCAGCAGTCTACAGGGGGCTAATGAAAAACTGTTTTTT. Amino acids: CASSLQGANEKLFF.